The 31 T cell receptor beta chains listed next were all sequenced from one sample in a study of cytomegalovirus exposure and HLA in healthy donors (TCRdb year 2017). Libraries were made using the immunoSEQ multiplex PCR assay. For the multiplex PCR, a mixture combining 60 forward primers for TCR Vbeta segments and 13 reverse primers for TCR Jbeta segments was used. TCRdb took this table from immuneACCESS and kept in-frame rearrangements with V and J called. Such tables lack part of the clones; where checked against another copy, unresolved V genes explain under half of the gap, and the rest is unexplained. This sample comprises 150,000 or so clones, roughly 80% of them detected only once. The biggest ten clones account for roughly 4% of the sample. Specimen: PBMCs. The receptors stem from a middle-aged woman in good health and CMV-seronegative.

The chain joins TRBV5-1 to TRBJ2-3; D is possibly TRBD1 (6 bases). Germline V gene sequence: CDR1 SGHRS, CDR2 YFSETQ. The V end was cut by 3 bases, the J end by 2 bases, with 7 bases between. This CDR3 has 13 amino acids. CDR3 nucleotides: TGCGCCAGCAGCTGGACAGTCACAGATACGCAGTATTTT. Protein sequence: CASSWTVTDTQYF.

As regards this clone: A junction boundary mismatches the germline segment, possibly from a read error. Other DNA variants within this sample encode the same CDR3. The rearrangement links TRBV19 to TRBJ1-1; TRBD1 might be the D (5 bases). Germline assignment: CDR1 LNHDA and CDR2 SQIVND (reference sequence). CDR3 length: 18 amino acids. CDR3: CASYPQSRRPEGSTEAFF. The CDR3 nucleotides are TGCGCCAGTTATCCGCAATCACGACGTCCGGAGGGGAGTACTGAAGCTTTCTTT.

The rearrangement uses TRBV2 and TRBJ2-1, with a possible D match to TRBD1 (5 bases). Germline V gene data show CDR1 as SNHLY and CDR2 as FYNNEI. V gave up 3 bases and J gave up 4 bases, with 13 bases separating them. The CDR3 length is 15 residues. The CDR3 loop is CASSDRPGAYNEQFF. In DNA, the CDR3 is TGTGCCAGCAGTGATCGGCCTGGGGCTTACAATGAGCAGTTCTTC.

V is TRBV2 and J is TRBJ1-1; D unclear. Germline CDR1 SNHLY, CDR2 FYNNEI. The CDR3 runs 14 residues. V gave up 7 bases and J gave up 3 bases, with 15 bases separating them. The CDR3 nucleotides read TGTGCCAGCATCTTATTAGACACCGACACTGAAGCTTTCTTT. Encoded protein: CASILLDTDTEAFF. The full variable domain, rest sourced from reference TRBV2 and TRBJ1-1, is EPEVTQTPSHQVTQMGQEVILRCVPISNHLYFYWYRQILGQKVEFLVSFYNNEISEKSEIFDDQFSVERPDGSNFTLKIRSTKLEDSAMYFCASILLDTDTEAFFGQGTRLTVV.

This chain connects TRBV5-4 to TRBJ1-6; D remains ambiguous. Germline CDR1 reads SGHNT; CDR2 reads YYREEE (reference sequence). V was clipped by 10 bases and J by 0 bases, with 11 bases between them. The CDR3 runs 14 residues. CDR3 sequence: CAAGSSSYNSPLHF. The CDR3 DNA reads TGTGCCGCGGGGAGCAGCTCCTATAATTCACCCCTCCACTTT.

The rearrangement links TRBV6-6 to TRBJ2-7; 8 bases map to TRBD1. The CDR3 runs 14 residues. The trim removed 7 bases at V and 3 bases at J, leaving 8 bases unmatched. The germline gives CDR1 MNHNY, CDR2 SVGAGI (reference sequence). Here the CDR3 DNA reads TGTGCCAGCACCCTAGGACAGGGCAGCTACGAGCAGTACTTC. Its translation: CASTLGQGSYEQYF.

This clone was counted only a few times. This chain uses TRBV6-5 with TRBJ2-3, with D perhaps TRBD2 (5 bases). Trimming took 6 bases from V and 4 from J, leaving 11 bases between them. Germline V CDR1 and CDR2: MNHEY, SVGAGI. The CDR3 is 13 residues long. The CDR3 region is CASSPRRADTQYF. The CDR3 region has the DNA TGTGCCAGCAGCCCCCGGCGGGCAGATACGCAGTATTTT.

The chain links TRBV29-1 to TRBJ1-2, with 7 bases aligning to TRBD1. CDR1 is SQVTM, CDR2 ANQGSEA, per germline. J lost 6 bases, V lost 7 bases, and 8 bases had no gene match. The CDR3 length is 12 residues. CDR3 sequence (DNA): TGCAGCGCCAACAGGGGTCTAGATGGCTACACCTTC. Translated, it gives CSANRGLDGYTF.

V and J are TRBV6-1 and TRBJ2-1; 12 bases agree with TRBD2. The CDR3 has 15 amino acids. Germline V gene data show CDR1 as MNHNS and CDR2 as SASEGT. Trimming removed 0 bases from V and 6 bases from J; junction bases left unmatched: 0. This CDR3 reads CASSEALAGGNEQFF. The CDR3 DNA sequence: TGTGCCAGCAGTGAAGCACTAGCGGGGGGCAATGAGCAGTTCTTC.

V is TRBV6-4 and J is TRBJ1-2; a weak D match, TRBD1 (5 bases). Trimming pared 0 bases from V and 7 bases from J, leaving 15 bases between. The CDR3 loop spans 15 amino acids. The V gene's germline CDR1 is MRHNA and CDR2 SNTAGT. The CDR3 nucleotides are TGTGCCAGCAGTGACTCCGGGAGACTGGGGGGTGGCTACACCTTC. Encoded protein: CASSDSGRLGGGYTF.

This chain joins TRBV7-8 and TRBJ2-1; the D gene is possibly TRBD2 (6 bases). The CDR3 is made up of 14 amino acids. Germline lookup yields CDR1 SGHVS and CDR2 FQNEAQ. Trimming took off 5 bases at V and 6 bases at J, with 14 bases between the two ends. CDR3: CASSRGLFGNEQFF. CDR3 nucleotide sequence: TGTGCCAGCAGCCGGGGACTTTTCGGCAATGAGCAGTTCTTC.

This chain links TRBV10-3 with TRBJ1-3, with 9 bases matching TRBD1. V lost 6 bases, J lost 8 bases, and 11 bases stayed unmatched. CDR3 length: 15 residues. Germline CDR1 reads ENHRY; CDR2 reads SYGVKD. The CDR3 loop reads CAIRSGTGLGDTIYF. Written as DNA, the CDR3 is TGTGCCATCAGGAGTGGGACAGGGTTGGGAGACACCATATATTTT.

J is TRBJ2-7 and V is TRBV5-4, with D possibly TRBD1 on 5 matching bases. The CDR3 covers 12 residues. The germline V gene encodes CDR1 SGHNT and CDR2 YYREEE (reference sequence). V lost 0 bases and J 5 bases, leaving 6 bases between the germline ends. The CDR3 DNA reads TGTGCCAGCAGCTTGGGGGGCGACGAGCAGTACTTC. Protein: CASSLGGDEQYF.

V and J are TRBV7-2 and TRBJ1-1; D gene uncertain. The length of the CDR3 is 14 residues. CDR1 is SGHTA and CDR2 is FQGNSA in the germline V gene. Between the trimmed V and J ends, which lost 1 base and 0 bases, there was a span of 6 bases. The CDR3 bases are TGTGCCAGCAGCTTAGATCGCGTGAACACTGAAGCTTTCTTT. It encodes CASSLDRVNTEAFF. Full variable domain (missing parts from reference TRBV7-2 and TRBJ1-1): GAGVSQSPSNKVTEKGKDVELRCDPISGHTALYWYRQSLGQGLEFLIYFQGNSAPDKSGLPSDRFSAERTGGSVSTLTIQRTQQEDSAVYLCASSLDRVNTEAFFGQGTRLTVV.

The chain recombines TRBV21-1 with TRBJ2-7; TRBD2 is the table's D call, not checked against the DNA. TRBV21-1 is labeled a pseudogene. This CDR3 comprises 15 residues. CDR3 in amino acids: CASSKLAGGFYEQYF. CDR3 coding DNA: TGTGCCAGCAGCAAACTAGCGGGAGGTTTCTACGAGCAGTACTTC.

This chain joins TRBV5-1 and TRBJ2-7; D perhaps matches TRBD2 (6 bases). The CDR3 covers 15 residues. Trimming removed 0 bases at V and 2 bases at J, with 12 bases between. Germline loops: CDR1 SGHRS, CDR2 YFSETQ. CDR3 DNA: TGCGCCAGCAGCTTGGGAAGCGGGCAGCCCTACGAGCAGTACTTC. Its translation is CASSLGSGQPYEQYF.

This clone was observed once. This sequence joins TRBV6-5 and TRBJ2-7, with TRBD2 matching 14 bases. After removal of 8 bases from V and 3 bases from J, the junction contained 6 bases not matched to a gene. This CDR3 region has 15 residues. Germline CDR1 is MNHEY and CDR2 is SVGAGI. The CDR3 DNA reads as TGTGCCAGCCGGTCCGGACTAGCGGGAGGCTACGAGCAGTACTTC. The encoded protein is CASRSGLAGGYEQYF.

This clone was observed a single time. This chain connects TRBV9 to TRBJ2-2, with D possibly being TRBD1 (6 bases). V gave up 4 bases and J gave up 2 bases, with 15 bases separating them. The length of the CDR3 is 16 residues. Looked up from germline, CDR1 is SGDLS and CDR2 is YYNGEE. The CDR3 sequence: CASSPDRPINTGELFF. CDR3 in DNA: TGTGCCAGCAGCCCCGACAGGCCGATCAACACCGGGGAGCTGTTTTTT. Variable domain in full (rest from reference TRBV9 and TRBJ2-2): DSGVTQTPKHLITATGQRVTLRCSPRSGDLSVYWYQQSLDQGLQFLIQYYNGEERAKGNILERFSAQQFPDLHSELNLSSLELGDSALYFCASSPDRPINTGELFFGEGSRLTVL.

The chain employs TRBV28 and TRBJ1-6, with TRBD1 matching over 9 bases. Per the germline V gene, CDR1 is MDHEN and CDR2 is SYDVKM. The V and J ends lost 4 bases and 8 bases, in that order; junction bases with no gene match: 3. The CDR3 loop spans 14 amino acids. The CDR3 DNA is TGTGCCAGCAGTTCGGGACAGGGAGATTCACCCCTCCACTTT. Protein sequence: CASSSGQGDSPLHF.

This clone was observed a few times. V is TRBV5-1 and J is TRBJ2-7; tentative D call: TRBD2 (5 bases). Germline CDR1 and CDR2: SGHRS and YFSETQ. The CDR3 sequence is 15 residues long. V was shortened by 0 bases and J by 1 base, with 11 bases between the two germline ends. CDR3 protein: CASSLGEAGSYEQYF. Here the CDR3 DNA reads TGCGCCAGCAGCTTGGGAGAGGCGGGTTCCTACGAGCAGTACTTC.

The chain carries TRBV5-8 and TRBJ2-2, with TRBD2 as a possible D gene (5 bases). The CDR3 totals 15 residues. V was trimmed by 4 bases and J by 4 bases, leaving 14 bases between them. Germline CDR1 reads SGHTS; CDR2 reads YDEGEE. This CDR3 reads CASSMRVWATGELFF. The CDR3 coding sequence is TGTGCCAGCAGCATGAGGGTTTGGGCCACCGGGGAGCTGTTTTTT. The variable domain in full, with the rest retrieved from reference TRBV5-8 and TRBJ2-2, is EAGVTQSPTHLIKTRGQQATLRCSPISGHTSVYWYQQALGLGLQFLLWYDEGEERNRGNFPPRFSGRQFPNYSSELNVNALELEDSALYLCASSMRVWATGELFFGEGSRLTVL.

The count of this clone is one. This chain links TRBV2 with TRBJ2-7; TRBD1 aligns across 9 bases. J gave up 5 bases and V 0 bases, and 11 bases lay outside the gene matches. The CDR3 has 17 residues. Germline CDR1 reads SNHLY; CDR2 reads FYNNEI. The CDR3 nucleotides read TGTGCCAGCAGTGAAGCCCCTCCCGGGACAGGGTCCCACGAGCAGTACTTC. It is translated as CASSEAPPGTGSHEQYF.

The rearrangement uses TRBV19 and TRBJ2-1; the match to TRBD2 covers 7 bases. CDR1 and CDR2 from the germline V gene are LNHDA and SQIVND (reference sequence). The trim removed 4 bases at V and 3 bases at J, leaving 12 bases unmatched. This CDR3 contains 17 residues. Written as DNA, the CDR3 is TGTGCCAGTAGTACCGCCCGGAAGCGGGGTTTCTACAATGAGCAGTTCTTC. Translating gives CASSTARKRGFYNEQFF.

This clone has more than one count but fewer than ten. The V and J genes are TRBV29-1 and TRBJ1-1; 9 bases are shared with TRBD1. V dropped 7 bases and J dropped 1; count of bases not matched to a gene: 13. The germline V gene has CDR1 SQVTM and CDR2 ANQGSEA. The CDR3 sequence is 16 residues long. The chain's CDR3 is CSADLGQGMANTEAFF. DNA for the CDR3: TGCAGCGCTGACCTGGGACAGGGAATGGCGAACACTGAAGCTTTCTTT.

The rearrangement uses TRBV7-8 and TRBJ2-7; 9 nucleotides match TRBD1. Trimming cost V 1 base and J 3 bases; bases outside gene matches: 10. Germline V gives CDR1 SGHVS, CDR2 FQNEAQ. CDR3 length equals 17 residues. CDR3 DNA sequence: TGTGCCAGCAGCTTAGAGGGGGATCGGGACAGGGTCTACGAGCAGTACTTC. It specifies CASSLEGDRDRVYEQYF.

The V call is TRBV7-2, the J call TRBJ1-4, with no clear D. CDR3 length equals 15 residues. The germline CDR1 and CDR2 sequences are SGHTA and FQGNSA. V was pared by 5 bases and J by 5 bases, with 15 bases between. This CDR3 is CASSPPWQRNEKLFF. CDR3 nucleotide sequence: TGTGCCAGCAGCCCGCCGTGGCAGCGCAATGAAAAACTGTTTTTT.

The chain combines TRBV19 with TRBJ1-4, with 8 positions matching TRBD1. CDR3 length equals 16 residues. J was trimmed by 7 bases and V by 6 bases; bases with no gene match: 13. The germline V gene encodes CDR1 LNHDA and CDR2 SQIVND (reference sequence). CDR3 bases: TGTGCCAGTAGCCTACCCGCAGGGGGCGAAGGTGAAAAACTGTTTTTT. Residues: CASSLPAGGEGEKLFF.

As concerns this clone: Other nucleotide sequences in the sample specify the same CDR3. The rearrangement joins TRBV6-1 to TRBJ2-7; 7 bases fit TRBD1. The germline gives CDR1 MNHNS, CDR2 SASEGT. The CDR3 extends over 15 amino acids. V was clipped by 3 bases and J by 1 base; unmatched bases: 6. The DNA of the CDR3 is TGTGCCAGCAGTGAGGGACAGAGTTCTTCCTACGAGCAGTACTTC. Protein product: CASSEGQSSSYEQYF.

The chain combines TRBV4-2 with TRBJ1-2; D ambiguous. Germline CDR1 and CDR2: LGHNA and YNFKEQ. CDR3 size: 15 residues. V was shortened by 0 bases and J by 2 bases, with 10 bases between the two germline ends. CDR3 DNA sequence: TGTGCCAGCAGCCAAGATATGGAGATAAACTATGGCTACACCTTC. Translated: CASSQDMEINYGYTF.

This chain's CDR3 is CASSYQRGIYNEQFF. In DNA, the CDR3 is TGTGCCAGCAGTTACCAGCGGGGGATTTACAATGAGCAGTTCTTC. The chain recombines TRBV6-5 with TRBJ2-1; 8 positions match TRBD2. The V segment lost 2 bases and the J segment 4 bases; nucleotides outside the gene matches: 4. The germline CDR1 and CDR2 sequences are MNHEY and SVGAGI. CDR3 length: 15 amino acids.

This chain connects TRBV5-8 to TRBJ2-1; a possible D gene is TRBD2 (5 bases). This CDR3 has 14 residues. V was clipped by 4 bases and J by 5 bases, with 13 bases between them. The germline gives CDR1 SGHTS, CDR2 YDEGEE. CDR3 protein: CASSATGINNEQFF. CDR3 DNA sequence: TGTGCCAGCAGCGCAACCGGGATAAACAATGAGCAGTTCTTC.